Listed below are T cell receptor beta chains from one sample, sequenced in a study of shared clonotypes between healthy human individuals. The repertoire was sequenced with immunoSEQ multiplex PCR; TCRdb's copy has only in-frame clones and lacks some. The data show a few hundred thousand clones, more than 70% seen once. Sequencing was done on a sample of PBMCs. The receptors were sampled from a woman aged 40 to 50 in good health. Some clones in this sample may be carry-over from other donors' samples. Each CDR3 is given with its conserved first and last residue. D genes are given only for firm matches. Part of the rows lack a size; the others show once, few, many or a class for expanded clones.

size	V	D	length	J	DNA	CDR3
NA	TRBV10-3	TRBD1	16	TRBJ2-1	TGTGCCATCAGCCCCCGGACAGGTATGTCCTACAATGAGCAGTTCTTC	CAISPRTGMSYNEQFF
NA	TRBV18	NA	13	TRBJ1-1	TGTGCCAGCTTTGGACGTATGAACACTGAAGCTTTCTTT	CASFGRMNTEAFF
NA	TRBV30	TRBD2	14	TRBJ2-4	TGTGCCTGGAGGCTAGCGGGAGCCAAAAACATTCAGTACTTC	CAWRLAGAKNIQYF
many	TRBV5-1	NA	13	TRBJ2-7	TGCGCCAGCACTCGGGACATCTCCTACGAGCAGTACTTC	CASTRDISYEQYF
NA	TRBV2	NA	18	TRBJ2-5	TGTGCCAGCAGCCTAAGGGTGGGACATCGGACTAGAAGAGAGACCCAGTACTTC	CASSLRVGHRTRRETQYF
few	TRBV5-1	TRBD1	16	TRBJ1-1	TGCGCCAGCAGCAATCGACAGGGGTCGGTGAACACTGAAGCTTTCTTT	CASSNRQGSVNTEAFF
NA	TRBV5-1	NA	13	TRBJ2-3	TGCGCCAGCAGCTTGGAAGGTGGGGATACGCAGTATTTT	CASSLEGGDTQYF
NA	TRBV7-2	NA	15	TRBJ1-5	TGTGCCAGCAGCGCTGACACAGGAGGGTGGCGGCCCCAGCATTTT	CASSADTGGWRPQHF
NA	TRBV28	NA	13	TRBJ1-5	TGTGCCAGCAGGCCCCCCTCCATGCAGCCCCAGCATTTT	CASRPPSMQPQHF
NA	TRBV5-6	TRBD2	15	TRBJ2-3	TGTGCCAGCAGCTTGGAGGTTAGCGGGATTGATACGCAGTATTTT	CASSLEVSGIDTQYF
NA	TRBV19	NA	14	TRBJ1-5	TGTGCCAGTAGGGGGCAGGCGGGCAATCAGCCCCAGCATTTT	CASRGQAGNQPQHF
NA	TRBV6-1	NA	11	TRBJ1-1	TGTGCCAGCATCTACAGGGTTGAAGCTTTCTTT	CASIYRVEAFF
few	TRBV28	NA	13	TRBJ2-7	TGTGCCAGCAGTTTAAGAGGGTCCCGGGTCTTTAACTTC	CASSLRGSRVFNF
once	TRBV28	NA	14	TRBJ1-2	TGTGCCAGCAGTTACTCTTCGGGGGTCGCATCATACACCTTC	CASSYSSGVASYTF
NA	TRBV7-9	TRBD2	14	TRBJ2-5	TGTGCCAGCAGCGGCGGGCCGGGGGGGGAGACCCAGTACTTC	CASSGGPGGETQYF
NA	TRBV5-4	NA	14	TRBJ1-1	TGTGCCAGCAGCTTGGACAGGTCTAACACTGAAGCTTTCTTT	CASSLDRSNTEAFF
NA	TRBV5-4	TRBD2	14	TRBJ2-1	TGTGCCAGCAGCTTGCGCGGGAGCTACAATGAGCAGTTCTTC	CASSLRGSYNEQFF
NA	TRBV7-2	TRBD2	13	TRBJ2-1	TGTGCCAGCAGCTCCATAGCGGGCGCCTCGGCAGTCTTC	CASSSIAGASAVF
NA	TRBV5-1	NA	13	TRBJ2-5	TGCGCCAGCAGCTTGGGATTACGAGAGACCCAGTACTTC	CASSLGLRETQYF
NA	TRBV30	NA	13	TRBJ1-5	TGTGCCTGGAGTTCATTAATGGATCAGCCCCAGCATTTT	CAWSSLMDQPQHF
NA	TRBV5-4	NA	17	TRBJ2-7	TGTGCCAGCAGCCCACAGCAGATAGCGTACAGCTCCTACGAGCAGTACTTC	CASSPQQIAYSSYEQYF
once	TRBV5-1	NA	13	TRBJ2-4	TGCGCCAGCAGCTTGGTCGGGGGAAACATTCAGTACTTC	CASSLVGGNIQYF
NA	TRBV7-9	NA	14	TRBJ1-2	TGTGCCAGCGCGTGGGGCGGATCTAACTATGGCTACACCTTC	CASAWGGSNYGYTF
NA	TRBV12-5	TRBD2	15	TRBJ2-1	TGTGCTAGTGGTTTGGTACAAGCGGGAAGGCTTGAGCAGTTCTTC	CASGLVQAGRLEQFF
few	TRBV30	NA	14	TRBJ2-3	TGTGCCTGGAGTGTAAAAGGAAGCACAGATACGCAGTATTTT	CAWSVKGSTDTQYF
NA	TRBV19	TRBD1	15	TRBJ2-3	TGTGCCAGTAGTGTGGACAGGACGAGCACAGATACGCAGTATTTT	CASSVDRTSTDTQYF
NA	TRBV4-2	TRBD2	16	TRBJ2-1	TGTGCCAGCAGCCAAGACGGGCCGGGAGGATACAATGAGCAGTTCTTC	CASSQDGPGGYNEQFF
NA	TRBV6-5	TRBD2	16	TRBJ2-7	TGTGCCAGCAGTTATTCCCTGGCGGGAGGAGAAGACGAGCAGTACTTC	CASSYSLAGGEDEQYF
NA	TRBV9	NA	14	TRBJ2-3	TGTGCCAGCAGGGAGGAGGACGGTGCAGATACGCAGTATTTT	CASREEDGADTQYF
NA	TRBV25-1	NA	15	TRBJ2-7	TGTGCCAGCAGCGACAGGAGCGGGAACCTCTACGAGCAGTACTTC	CASSDRSGNLYEQYF
NA	TRBV30	TRBD1	16	TRBJ1-4	TGTGCCTGGAACCTCCCCTGGACAGGACTTAATGAAAAACTGTTTTTT	CAWNLPWTGLNEKLFF
NA	TRBV9	TRBD1	16	TRBJ2-3	TGTGCCAGCAGCGTAGCTGGGACAGGGAGCACAGATACGCAGTATTTT	CASSVAGTGSTDTQYF
NA	TRBV9	NA	14	TRBJ1-1	TGTGCCAGCAGCGTAGTAGCAGGGAACACTGAAGCTTTCTTT	CASSVVAGNTEAFF